The clone carrying this T cell receptor beta chain has only one observation. Its antigen is currently unknown. In germline, CDR1 is SNHLY, CDR2 FYNNEI. V shed 6 bases and J 2 bases; nucleotides not matched to a gene: 4. This CDR3 is 15 amino acids long. The data were produced by immunoSEQ multiplex PCR, yet TCRdb's version contains in-frame clones alone and is incomplete. The sample consists of 70,000 to 90,000 clones, approximately 84% of them appearing once. This sample was included in a study of OX40 agonist ivuxolimab in advanced cancers. Background on the study: Cancers in dose escalation were hepatocellular, melanoma, renal cell and head and neck. Partial responses were achieved by three patients, of whom one had hepatocellular carcinoma and two had cutaneous melanoma.

Broader study findings: Among the lowest peripheral clonal expansion occurred in 0.1-3.0 mg/kg partial responders. Both CD4+ and CD8+ T cell populations in blood had undergone clonal expansion by week 6 at 0.1 to 3.0 mg/kg.

This material consisted of CD4+ or CD8+ T cells sorted from blood, taken in a trial of the OX40 agonist ivuxolimab. The clonotype comes from an adult with an advanced solid tumor such as melanoma, head and neck, liver or kidney cancer. V gene TRBV2 combines with J gene TRBJ1-3; TRBD1 matches at 10 bases. CDR3 nucleotides: TGTGCCAGCAGGAGACAGGGGGCGGCTGGAAACACCATATATTTT. Translated: CASRRQGAAGNTIYF.